This is a list of T cell receptor beta chains from one sample in a study of T cell repertoires in ileal Crohn's disease. Only in-frame clones appear in the TCRdb table, and some are missing; sequencing was by immunoSEQ multiplex PCR. The sample records several thousand clones, roughly four fifths being singletons. Sequenced input: ileal tissue. The receptors were sampled from an adult with Crohn's disease. The CDR3 runs from the conserved cysteine through the conserved F or W. Each record gives: V gene, J gene, D gene, clone size, CDR3 protein, CDR3 DNA. The D gene is left open where the match is weak. Where a row states a size, it is once, few, many or the class of an expanded clone; other rows omit it.

TRBV18	TRBJ1-4	NA	NA	CASSSVRKGVMEKLFF	TGTGCCAGCTCATCGGTTCGTAAAGGGGTAATGGAAAAACTGTTTTTT
TRBV14	TRBJ2-7	NA	NA	CASSHFGTLGPEQYF	TGTGCCAGCAGCCATTTCGGGACATTAGGACCCGAGCAGTACTTC
TRBV7-9	TRBJ1-4	NA	NA	CASSQKAGYNEKLFF	TGTGCCAGCAGCCAAAAGGCGGGATATAATGAAAAACTGTTTTTT
TRBV15	TRBJ1-2	NA	NA	CATSRDRAWGYTF	TGTGCCACCAGCAGAGATCGCGCTTGGGGCTACACCTTC
TRBV5-6	TRBJ2-5	TRBD2	NA	CASSLGLAGIETQYF	TGTGCCAGCAGCCTGGGGCTAGCGGGGATCGAGACCCAGTACTTC
TRBV5-1	TRBJ2-2	NA	NA	CASSLGPGTNTGELFF	TGCGCCAGCAGCTTGGGACCCGGGACGAACACCGGGGAGCTGTTTTTT
TRBV18	TRBJ2-2	TRBD1	once	CASSPKGQGGTGELFF	TGTGCCAGCTCACCAAAAGGACAGGGGGGAACCGGGGAGCTGTTTTTT
TRBV7-6	TRBJ2-3	TRBD2	NA	CASSLAQGGGETDTQYF	TGTGCCAGCAGCTTAGCGCAAGGCGGGGGGGAGACAGATACGCAGTATTTT
TRBV7-9	TRBJ2-1	NA	NA	CASSLGRGRDEQFF	TGTGCCAGCAGCTTAGGTCGGGGGCGAGATGAGCAGTTCTTC
TRBV6-6	TRBJ2-1	NA	NA	CASRERLASSYNEQFF	TGTGCCAGCAGAGAGCGTTTAGCCAGCTCCTACAATGAGCAGTTCTTC
TRBV5-1	TRBJ2-3	TRBD2	NA	CASSFGNSGATDTQYF	TGCGCCAGCAGCTTCGGGAATAGCGGGGCCACAGATACGCAGTATTTT
TRBV27	TRBJ2-5	NA	NA	CASKASGETQYF	TGTGCCAGCAAGGCCAGCGGGGAGACCCAGTACTTC
TRBV11-2	TRBJ2-1	NA	NA	CASSASMISGNEQFF	TGTGCCAGCAGCGCTAGTATGATTAGTGGCAATGAGCAGTTCTTC
TRBV10-2	TRBJ1-5	NA	NA	CAATRVLWQPQHF	TGCGCCGCAACGAGGGTGCTGTGGCAGCCCCAGCATTTT
TRBV5-1	TRBJ2-2	TRBD2	once	CASSLLAGANTGELFF	TGCGCCAGCAGCTTGCTAGCGGGGGCGAACACCGGGGAGCTGTTTTTT
TRBV4-2	TRBJ1-6	NA	NA	CASSQDGQPGNSPLHF	TGTGCCAGCAGCCAAGACGGACAGCCTGGCAATTCACCCCTCCACTTT
TRBV29-1	TRBJ2-5	TRBD1	NA	CSVGLGQGEETQYF	TGCAGCGTTGGCTTAGGACAGGGGGAAGAGACCCAGTACTTC
TRBV5-5	TRBJ2-1	TRBD2	once	CASSLAVAGTGEQFF	TGTGCCAGCAGCTTGGCGGTAGCGGGGACGGGGGAGCAGTTCTTC
TRBV5-5	TRBJ1-5	NA	NA	CASSLEGGRNQPQHF	TGTGCCAGCAGCTTGGAAGGGGGTCGCAATCAGCCCCAGCATTTT
TRBV6-5	TRBJ2-5	NA	NA	CASGTRETQYF	TGTGCCAGTGGGACGCGCGAGACCCAGTACTTC
TRBV5-1	TRBJ1-1	NA	NA	CASSFTGGTEAFF	TGCGCCAGCAGCTTTACGGGGGGCACTGAAGCTTTCTTT
TRBV11-1	TRBJ2-1	TRBD2	NA	CASSLGLRSGGPSEQFF	TGTGCCAGCAGCTTAGGTCTGAGGAGCGGGGGGCCCAGTGAGCAGTTCTTC